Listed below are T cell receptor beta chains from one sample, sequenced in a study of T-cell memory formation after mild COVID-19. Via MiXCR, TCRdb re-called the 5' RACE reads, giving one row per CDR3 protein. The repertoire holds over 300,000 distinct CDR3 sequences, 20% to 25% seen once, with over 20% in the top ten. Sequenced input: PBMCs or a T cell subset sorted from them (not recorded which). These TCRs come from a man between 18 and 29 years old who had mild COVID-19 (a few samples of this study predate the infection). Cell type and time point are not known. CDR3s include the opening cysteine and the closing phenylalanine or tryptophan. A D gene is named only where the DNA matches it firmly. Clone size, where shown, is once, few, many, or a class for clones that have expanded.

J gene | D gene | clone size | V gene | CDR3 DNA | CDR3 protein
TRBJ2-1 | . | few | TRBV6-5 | TGTGCCAGCAAAGACAGGCCCCTCTACAATGAGCAGTTCTTC | CASKDRPLYNEQFF
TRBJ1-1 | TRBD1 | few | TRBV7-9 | TGTGCCAGCAGCTTAGGGGGACAGGGTTTTGAAGCTTTCTTT | CASSLGGQGFEAFF
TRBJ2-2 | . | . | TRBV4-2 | TGTGCCAGCAGCCAAGTAAGGCCCGGGGAGCTGTTTTTT | CASSQVRPGELFF
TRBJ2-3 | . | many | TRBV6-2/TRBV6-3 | TGTGCCAGCAGTTACTGGTCGGCAGGCCGGGTGAATACGCAGTATTTT | CASSYWSAGRVNTQYF
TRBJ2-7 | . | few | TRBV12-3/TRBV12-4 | TGTGCCAGCAGTCCTCCTCGCAGGACGGCTTCCTACGAGCAGTACTTC | CASSPPRRTASYEQYF
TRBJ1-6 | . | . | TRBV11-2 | TGTGCCAGCAGTCGCACAGGGCCCAGCTCCTATAATTCACCCCTCCACTTT | CASSRTGPSSYNSPLHF
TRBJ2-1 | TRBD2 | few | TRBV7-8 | TGTGCCAGCAGCATCCCGCGGGGGGGCTACAATGAGCAGTTCTTC | CASSIPRGGYNEQFF
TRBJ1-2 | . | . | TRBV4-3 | TGCGCCAGCAGCCTGGGGGATCGGGCTAACTATGGCTACACCTTC | CASSLGDRANYGYTF
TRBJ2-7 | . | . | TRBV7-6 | TGTGCCAGCAGCCCGGGACCGACGGTCCGGGAGCAGTACTTC | CASSPGPTVREQYF
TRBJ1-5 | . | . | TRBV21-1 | TGTGCCAGCATGGGTACCGGGACCTTTGATCAGCCCCAGCATTTT | CASMGTGTFDQPQHF
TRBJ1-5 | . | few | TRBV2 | TGTGCCAGCAGCCTCGATGGGGTTTCCCAGCCCCAGCATTTT | CASSLDGVSQPQHF
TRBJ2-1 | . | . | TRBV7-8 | TGTGCCAGCAGCTCCGACTATGAGCAGTTCTTC | CASSSDYEQFF
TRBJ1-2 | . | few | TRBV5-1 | TGCGCCAGCTCTCAGTTAGTGACAGGAGACTATGGCTACACCTTC | CASSQLVTGDYGYTF
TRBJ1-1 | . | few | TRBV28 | TGTGCCAGCAGTTTTCAGGACGTGGACACTGAAGCTTTCTTT | CASSFQDVDTEAFF
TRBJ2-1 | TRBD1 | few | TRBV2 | TGTGCCAGCAGTCAGGGGGAGCGGCAGTTCTTC | CASSQGERQFF
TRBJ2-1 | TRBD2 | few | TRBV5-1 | TGCGCCAGCAGCTTAGGGGCGGGGGGACGTATGAATGAGCAGTTCTTC | CASSLGAGGRMNEQFF
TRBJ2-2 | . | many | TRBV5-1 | TGCGCCAGCAGCTTTCCAGGAGACACCGGGGAGCTGTTTTTT | CASSFPGDTGELFF
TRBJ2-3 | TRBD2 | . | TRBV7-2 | TGTGCCAGCAGCTCTTCGGCGGGAGTTACGCAGTATTTT | CASSSSAGVTQYF
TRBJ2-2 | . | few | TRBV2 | TGTGCCAGCAGGACCGATTACACCGGGGAGCTGTTTTTT | CASRTDYTGELFF
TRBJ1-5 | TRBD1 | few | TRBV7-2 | TGTGCCAGCAGCTTAGGTGGCAGGGGGCGGGATCAGCCCCAGCATTTT | CASSLGGRGRDQPQHF
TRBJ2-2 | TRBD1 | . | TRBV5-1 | TGCGCCAGCAGCACGCGGGACAGGGTGTTGGCCGGGGAGCTGTTTTTT | CASSTRDRVLAGELFF
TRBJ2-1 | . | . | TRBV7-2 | TGTGCCAGCAGGAATTCCGGCTCCTACAATGAGCAGTTCTTC | CASRNSGSYNEQFF
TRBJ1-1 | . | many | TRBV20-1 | TGCAGTGCTCCTAGATTGGGGCGCTGGGATACTGAAGCTTTCTTT | CSAPRLGRWDTEAFF
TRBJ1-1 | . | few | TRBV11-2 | TGTGCCAGCAGGGGATTGAGGGGCGCCGGCACTGAAGCTTTCTTT | CASRGLRGAGTEAFF
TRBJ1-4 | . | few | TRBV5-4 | TGTGCCAGCAGCTTGGGGGGACGGAATGAAAAACTGTTTTTT | CASSLGGRNEKLFF
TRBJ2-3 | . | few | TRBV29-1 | TGCAGCGTTATAAGTAGTTCGGAAGATACGCAGTATTTT | CSVISSSEDTQYF
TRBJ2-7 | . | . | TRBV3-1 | TGTGCCAGCAGCCAAGCCGGACCCTACGAGCAGTACTTC | CASSQAGPYEQYF
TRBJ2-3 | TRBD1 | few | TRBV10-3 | TGTGCCATCAGTGACGCAGGGGGAGCAGATACGCAGTATTTT | CAISDAGGADTQYF